The 18 T cell receptor beta chains in this list originate from one sample, sequenced in a study of memory CD4+ T cells and cytomegalovirus serostatus. The sort gate was single viable CD3+CD4+CD8-CD45RO+ cells for memory CD4+ T cells. Libraries were prepared by immunoSEQ multiplex PCR; TCRdb keeps only in-frame clonotypes and omits some of them. The sample lists roughly 64,000 clones; about 74% were seen once. Sequencing used memory CD4+ T cells from blood. The receptors were sampled from an adult in good health and CMV-seronegative.

The chain links TRBV18 to TRBJ1-1, with D possibly matching TRBD1 (6 bases). CDR3 length: 14 residues. CDR1 is KGHSH, CDR2 LQKENI, per germline. Trimming removed 3 bases from V and 9 bases from J, with 17 bases in between. CDR3 amino acids: CASSPSSLDSQAFF. The CDR3, as DNA: TGTGCCAGCTCACCCTCGAGTTTGGACAGCCAAGCTTTCTTT.

This clone was counted only a few times. The CDR3 DNA reads as TGTGCCAGCAGTGAATCCAGGGTCCGTCAGCCCCAGCATTTT. Amino acids: CASSESRVRQPQHF. This chain links TRBV25-1 with TRBJ1-5; the D gene is possibly TRBD1 (5 bases). The CDR3 loop spans 14 amino acids. Per the germline V gene, CDR1 is MGHDK and CDR2 is SYGVNS. The V end lost 1 base, the J end lost 6 bases, and 10 bases lay between the germline ends.

Only a few counts were recorded for this clone. Distinct nucleotide sequences in the sample also encode this CDR3. The chain has TRBV19 and TRBJ1-5; no firm D call. This CDR3 region has 14 residues. The V and J ends lost 1 base and 0 bases respectively, with 4 bases between them. The germline V gene encodes CDR1 LNHDA and CDR2 SQIVND (reference sequence). CDR3 sequence reads: CASSIGGSNQPQHF. DNA for the CDR3: TGTGCCAGTAGTATAGGGGGTAGCAATCAGCCCCAGCATTTT.

The chain links TRBV2 to TRBJ1-4; 7 nucleotides agree with TRBD1. Germline V lookup: CDR1 SNHLY, CDR2 FYNNEI. J lost 8 bases, V lost 6 bases, and 12 bases had no gene match. The CDR3 extends over 15 amino acids. CDR3 sequence: CASRATTGVGEKLFF. The CDR3 DNA follows: TGTGCCAGCAGGGCGACCACAGGGGTGGGCGAAAAACTGTTTTTT.

Comments on this clone: Other DNA sequences in the sample encode the same CDR3. The chain joins TRBV9 to TRBJ1-2; D is unclear. Germline V gives CDR1 SGDLS, CDR2 YYNGEE. This CDR3 contains 14 residues. V lost 0 bases and J 4 bases, leaving 10 bases between the germline ends. The DNA for the CDR3 is TGTGCCAGCAGCGTAGACCCGGAGGGCTATGGCTACACCTTC. Protein product: CASSVDPEGYGYTF.

The V and J genes are TRBV7-9 and TRBJ2-7; 8 nucleotides agree with TRBD2. Germline V gene lookup returns CDR1 SEHNR and CDR2 FQNEAQ (reference sequence). This CDR3 spans 14 amino acids. V shed 3 bases and J 2 bases; nucleotides not matched to a gene: 3. The CDR3 spells CASSFIAGTYEQYF. In DNA, the CDR3 is TGTGCCAGCAGCTTTATAGCGGGAACCTACGAGCAGTACTTC.

The rearrangement links TRBV27 to TRBJ1-5, with D tentatively TRBD1 (6 bases). This CDR3 has 14 amino acids. V dropped 1 base and J dropped 6 bases, with 10 bases sitting between them. Germline CDR1 reads MNHEY; CDR2 reads SMNVEV (reference sequence). CDR3 coding DNA: TGTGCCAGCAGTTTATACAGGGTAGGTCAGCCCCAGCATTTT. This encodes CASSLYRVGQPQHF.

CDR3 coding DNA: TGTGCCAGCAGCATTGGGGGGGGCTCGCCTAGCTCCTACAATGAGCAGTTCTTC. This gives the protein CASSIGGGSPSSYNEQFF. The genes are TRBV5-4 and TRBJ2-1; perhaps TRBD2 as D (7 bases). From germline, CDR1 is SGHNT and CDR2 YYREEE (reference sequence). This CDR3 comprises 18 residues. V was clipped by 4 bases and J by 0 bases, with 20 bases between them.

V usage is TRBV2 and J usage is TRBJ2-1; D possibly corresponds to TRBD1 (5 bases). Trimming left V 2 bases short and J 10 bases short, with 15 bases between. CDR1 SNHLY and CDR2 FYNNEI come from the germline V gene. The CDR3 is 14 residues long. The CDR3 nucleotides read TGTGCCAGCAGTGAAATGGCAGGGCTGGGCGAGCAGTTCTTC. Translated, it gives CASSEMAGLGEQFF. Supplemented by reference TRBV2 and TRBJ2-1, the full variable domain reads EPEVTQTPSHQVTQMGQEVILRCVPISNHLYFYWYRQILGQKVEFLVSFYNNEISEKSEIFDDQFSVERPDGSNFTLKIRSTKLEDSAMYFCASSEMAGLGEQFFGPGTRLTVL.

The chain employs TRBV27 and TRBJ2-7; unclear D gene. Trimming took 6 bases from V and 7 from J, leaving 10 bases between them. This CDR3 contains 11 residues. Germline V gives CDR1 MNHEY, CDR2 SMNVEV (reference sequence). The CDR3 spells CASSDKHEQYF. As DNA, the CDR3 is TGTGCCAGCAGCGACAAACATGAGCAGTACTTC.

The genes are TRBV19 and TRBJ2-4; D call uncertain. The V gene's germline CDR1 is LNHDA and CDR2 SQIVND (reference sequence). This CDR3 is built from 13 residues. Trimming removed 1 base from V and 10 bases from J, with 11 bases in between. The CDR3 sequence is CASSIGSMGIQYF. The CDR3 DNA reads as TGTGCCAGTAGTATAGGGTCGATGGGGATTCAGTACTTC.

The rearrangement uses TRBV15 and TRBJ2-2; the match to TRBD2 covers 8 bases. With 4 bases clipped from V and 7 bases from J, the junction kept 8 bases outside the gene matches. Germline-derived CDR1 and CDR2 are LNHNV and YYDKDF (reference sequence). The CDR3 is 15 amino acids. The CDR3, as DNA: TGTGCCACCAGCACACCGGGACTAGTTTTCGGGGAGCTGTTTTTT. This codes for CATSTPGLVFGELFF. Variable domain in full (rest from reference TRBV15 and TRBJ2-2): DAMVIQNPRYQVTQFGKPVTLSCSQTLNHNVMYWYQQKSSQAPKLLFHYYDKDFNNEADTPDNFQSRRPNTSFCFLDIRSPGLGDTAMYLCATSTPGLVFGELFFGEGSRLTVL.

The rearrangement links TRBV5-1 to TRBJ1-1; 9 bases are a match to TRBD1. Germline loops: CDR1 SGHRS, CDR2 YFSETQ. CDR3 length: 16 residues. V shed 1 base and J 4 bases; nucleotides not matched to a gene: 8. The CDR3 DNA reads as TGCGCCAGCAGCTTGCTAGAACAGGGGGCTTTCACTGAAGCTTTCTTT. It specifies CASSLLEQGAFTEAFF. Variable domain in full (rest from reference TRBV5-1 and TRBJ1-1): KAGVTQTPRYLIKTRGQQVTLSCSPISGHRSVSWYQQTPGQGLQFLFEYFSETQRNKGNFPGRFSGRQFSNSRSEMNVSTLELGDSALYLCASSLLEQGAFTEAFFGQGTRLTVV.

The chain employs TRBV10-1 and TRBJ2-6; 8 bases are shared with TRBD1. After removal of 4 bases from V and 1 base from J, the junction contained 0 bases not matched to a gene. The CDR3 spans 15 residues. Germline loops: CDR1 WNHNN, CDR2 SYGVQD (reference sequence). The DNA of the CDR3 is TGCGCCAGCAGTGGGACAGGGTCTGGGGCCAACGTCCTGACTTTC. Amino acid sequence: CASSGTGSGANVLTF.

This rearrangement joins TRBV5-1 to TRBJ2-7; TRBD1 or TRBD2 may be the D gene (6 bases each). CDR3 length equals 14 residues. Trimming cost V 2 bases and J 0 bases, with 9 bases left between them. Germline assignment: CDR1 SGHRS and CDR2 YFSETQ. In nucleotides, the CDR3 is TGCGCCAGCAGCTTTCCGGGGGCCTCCTACGAGCAGTACTTC. Its translation: CASSFPGASYEQYF.

This chain uses TRBV6-5 with TRBJ1-5; 8 bases line up with TRBD1. The CDR3 totals 14 residues. V dropped 5 bases and J dropped 5; count of bases not matched to a gene: 5. The germline V gene encodes CDR1 MNHEY and CDR2 SVGAGI. CDR3 protein: CASSGQGPYQPQHF. CDR3 in DNA: TGTGCCAGCAGTGGACAGGGTCCCTATCAGCCCCAGCATTTT.

The chain employs TRBV15 and TRBJ1-5; D is undetermined. Trimming shortened V by 5 bases and J by 0 bases, and 5 bases separated the two germline ends. CDR1 and CDR2 (germline): LNHNV, YYDKDF (reference sequence). The CDR3 is 13 amino acids. In DNA, the CDR3 is TGTGCCACCAGCGGCGATAGCAATCAGCCCCAGCATTTT. It is translated as CATSGDSNQPQHF.

The chain links TRBV29-1 to TRBJ1-2; D remains unclear. Germline V gives CDR1 SQVTM, CDR2 ANQGSEA. The CDR3 runs to 14 residues. The germline V and J ends were trimmed by 3 bases and 0 bases, with 11 bases remaining between them. DNA of the CDR3: TGCAGCGTTGATTGGAGCTCGTCTAACTATGGCTACACCTTC. Translated, it gives CSVDWSSSNYGYTF.